These 30 T cell receptor beta chains share one sample of origin, sequenced in a study of T cell responses to AZD1222 COVID-19 vaccine. Measured with immunoSEQ multiplex PCR; TCRdb has only the in-frame clones, and not every one. In the table there are over 100,000 clones, 75% to 90% of which are singletons. The sequencing here drew on peripheral blood, taken 28 days after the second AZD1222 dose. These receptors came from an adult who received the AZD1222 COVID-19 vaccine.

This clone was seen just once. This chain joins TRBV14 and TRBJ2-4, with 7 nucleotides matching TRBD1. V lost 6 bases, J lost 3 bases, and 8 bases stayed unmatched. The CDR3 has 15 amino acids. Germline values: CDR1 SGHDN, CDR2 FVKESK. CDR3 sequence reads: CASRRTGTDKNIQYF. The CDR3 bases are TGTGCCAGCAGACGCACCGGGACAGACAAAAACATTCAGTACTTC.

This sequence joins TRBV5-1 and TRBJ1-4; D is ambiguous. The CDR3 totals 15 residues. Looked up from germline, CDR1 is SGHRS and CDR2 is YFSETQ. The V gene lost 4 bases and the J gene lost 4 bases, with 14 bases spanning the gap. DNA of the CDR3: TGCGCCAGCAGCGTAAATACAAGGGATAATGAAAAACTGTTTTTT. Its translation is CASSVNTRDNEKLFF.

The chain employs TRBV7-8 and TRBJ2-7; 13 bases align to TRBD2. CDR3 size: 16 residues. CDR1 and CDR2 from the germline V gene are SGHVS and FQNEAQ. V gave up 5 bases and J gave up 2 bases; unmatched junction bases: 6. CDR3: CASSTGLAGVAYEQYF. CDR3 nucleotide sequence: TGTGCCAGCAGCACCGGACTAGCGGGGGTAGCCTACGAGCAGTACTTC.

The chain couples TRBV3-1 (or the pseudogene TRBV3-2) to TRBJ1-6; the D is unclear. V dropped 7 bases and J dropped 10 bases, with 14 bases sitting between them. The CDR3 contains 13 residues. Looked up from germline, CDR1 is LGHDT and CDR2 is YNNKEL (reference sequence). CDR3 sequence: CASTNSGGSPLHF. CDR3 DNA sequence: TGTGCCAGCACCAATTCAGGAGGCTCACCCCTCCACTTT.

The chain employs TRBV5-5 and TRBJ1-1; the D is unclear. Trimming cost V 5 bases and J 3 bases, with 11 bases left between them. In germline, CDR1 is SGHKS, CDR2 YYEKEE (reference sequence). The CDR3 runs to 13 residues. The CDR3 DNA sequence: TGTGCCAGCAGTCCTGGGGTGGACACTGAAGCTTTCTTT. Translated, it gives CASSPGVDTEAFF.

The chain employs TRBV12-3 or TRBV12-4 and TRBJ1-2; no firm D call. V lost 8 bases, J lost 3 bases, and 13 bases lay in between. This CDR3 has 13 residues. The CDR3 bases are TGTGCCAGCTCCGCGGTCAGAGACTATGGCTACACCTTC. Translating gives CASSAVRDYGYTF.

The V gene is TRBV25-1, the J gene TRBJ1-2; 8 nucleotides agree with TRBD1. The CDR3 length is 17 residues. J was trimmed by 6 bases and V by 4 bases; bases with no gene match: 16. Germline V gene sequence: CDR1 MGHDK, CDR2 SYGVNS. CDR3 protein: CASSAYKAGGARDGYTF. In DNA, the CDR3 is TGTGCCAGCAGTGCCTATAAGGCAGGGGGCGCCAGGGATGGCTACACCTTC.

The chain has TRBV10-3 and TRBJ1-3, with unresolved D. Germline-derived CDR1 and CDR2 are ENHRY and SYGVKD. The CDR3 consists of 18 residues. V was cut by 3 bases and J by 0 bases, with 18 bases left in between. In nucleotides, the CDR3 is TGTGCCATCAGTGACCCGACCGCGGACGGCCGCTCTGGAAACACCATATATTTT. Protein product: CAISDPTADGRSGNTIYF.

The chain couples TRBV7-9 to TRBJ2-5; 7 nucleotides agree with TRBD2. This CDR3 is 14 amino acids long. Per germline, CDR1 SEHNR and CDR2 FQNEAQ (reference sequence). J was trimmed by 4 bases and V by 3 bases; bases with no gene match: 5. CDR3 amino acids: CASSFTGGAETQYF. The CDR3 nucleotides read TGTGCCAGCAGCTTTACGGGGGGAGCAGAGACCCAGTACTTC.

V usage is TRBV3-1 (or the pseudogene TRBV3-2) and J usage is TRBJ1-1; 7 positions match TRBD1. Trimming at V came to 6 bases and at J to 4 bases, leaving 5 bases not matched to a gene. The CDR3 consists of 13 residues. Germline CDR1 LGHDT, CDR2 YNNKEL (reference sequence). The CDR3, as DNA: TGTGCCAGCAGGGTCAACAGGGGCACTGAAGCTTTCTTT. Protein: CASRVNRGTEAFF.

A few counts support this clone. J is TRBJ1-2 and V is TRBV9, with D possibly TRBD1 on 5 matching bases. Trimming removed 4 bases at V and 4 bases at J, with 14 bases between. The germline V gene has CDR1 SGDLS and CDR2 YYNGEE. The CDR3 sequence is 14 residues long. This CDR3 reads CASSTSTVPYGYTF. The CDR3 coding sequence is TGTGCCAGCAGCACCTCGACAGTCCCCTATGGCTACACCTTC.

The V and J genes are TRBV4-1 and TRBJ1-6; the D is unclear. Trimming left V 2 bases short and J 3 bases short, with 11 bases between. The CDR3 extends over 16 amino acids. Germline lookup yields CDR1 MGHRA and CDR2 YSYEKL. This CDR3 reads CASSQRSAGYNSPLHF. Here the CDR3 DNA reads TGCGCCAGCAGCCAACGCAGCGCTGGCTATAATTCACCCCTCCACTTT.

This clone was recorded only once. The chain is built from TRBV6-5 and TRBJ1-5; D not certain. Germline V gives CDR1 MNHEY, CDR2 SVGAGI. Trimming removed 7 bases at V and 8 bases at J, with 18 bases between. The length of the CDR3 is 14 residues. The chain's CDR3 is CASTRIQVLEPQHF. The CDR3 DNA follows: TGTGCCAGCACCCGAATTCAGGTTCTGGAGCCCCAGCATTTT.

This chain joins TRBV4-2 and TRBJ1-4, with D possibly matching TRBD1 (5 bases). The CDR3 covers 13 residues. CDR1 is LGHNA and CDR2 is YNFKEQ in the germline V gene. Trimming took off 4 bases at V and 13 bases at J, with 16 bases between the two ends. CDR3 in DNA: TGTGCCAGCAGCCGGGGCGATCTTGGGGGACTGTTTTTT. This encodes CASSRGDLGGLFF.

The chain has TRBV7-2 and TRBJ1-2; D call uncertain. With 1 base removed from V and 4 bases from J, the gap between germline ends came to 10 bases. The CDR3 runs to 14 residues. Germline CDR1 is SGHTA and CDR2 is FQGNSA. CDR3 protein: CASSLGIASYGYTF. CDR3 coding DNA: TGTGCCAGCAGCTTAGGCATCGCTTCCTATGGCTACACCTTC.

The chain employs TRBV4-2 and TRBJ1-4; 10 nucleotides match TRBD1. After removal of 3 bases from V and 4 bases from J, the junction contained 2 bases not matched to a gene. The CDR3 sequence is 15 residues long. Looked up from germline, CDR1 is LGHNA and CDR2 is YNFKEQ. In nucleotides, the CDR3 is TGTGCCAGCAGCCAGTGGACAGGGGGTAATGAAAAACTGTTTTTT. Amino acid sequence: CASSQWTGGNEKLFF.

This clone was picked up a small number of times. The genes are TRBV6-2 or TRBV6-3 and TRBJ1-2, with 7 bases identical to TRBD1. CDR1 MNHEY and CDR2 SVGEGT come from the germline V gene. The CDR3 contains 14 residues. The V gene end was trimmed by 2 bases and the J gene end by 8 bases; junction bases not matched to a gene: 8. The CDR3 protein is CASSYGDRVGGYTF. The CDR3 nucleotides read TGTGCCAGCAGTTACGGTGACAGGGTCGGAGGCTACACCTTC.

The chain has TRBV6-5 and TRBJ1-6; D remains ambiguous. Germline CDR1 MNHEY, CDR2 SVGAGI. The CDR3 runs 15 residues. Trimming pared 0 bases from V and 8 bases from J, leaving 11 bases between. The CDR3 reads CASSYSSGVDSPLHF. Written as DNA, the CDR3 is TGTGCCAGCAGTTACTCCTCGGGTGTTGATTCACCCCTCCACTTT.

The chain combines TRBV5-6 with TRBJ2-6; D gene ambiguous. Germline V CDR1 and CDR2: SGHDT, YYEEEE. Trimming pared 2 bases from V and 0 bases from J, leaving 9 bases between. The CDR3 sequence is 16 residues long. This chain's CDR3 is CASSLRRNSGANVLTF. The CDR3 region has the DNA TGTGCCAGCAGCTTACGTCGGAACTCTGGGGCCAACGTCCTGACTTTC.

CDR3 in amino acids: CASSFSGQVPAYEQYF. DNA for the CDR3: TGTGCCAGCAGTTTCTCGGGACAGGTTCCCGCCTACGAGCAGTACTTC. The chain recombines TRBV27 with TRBJ2-7; 8 bases are shared with TRBD1. The ends lost 3 bases at V and 2 bases at J; junction bases unmatched: 9. This CDR3 region has 16 residues. The germline V gene has CDR1 MNHEY and CDR2 SMNVEV (reference sequence).

V is TRBV4-3 and J is TRBJ1-4; D remains ambiguous. This CDR3 has 16 amino acids. From germline, CDR1 is LGHNA and CDR2 YSLEER. The V end was cut by 0 bases, the J end by 8 bases, with 16 bases between. The CDR3 DNA sequence: TGCGCCAGCAGCCAAGATCGGGCCTCACGAGGGGAAAAACTGTTTTTT. This sequence encodes CASSQDRASRGEKLFF.

The chain carries TRBV24-1 and TRBJ2-1; D is perhaps TRBD1 or TRBD2 (6 bases each). Trimming cost V 1 base and J 6 bases, with 9 bases left between them. The CDR3 has 14 residues. Germline V gene data show CDR1 as KGHDR and CDR2 as SFDVKD. The CDR3 reads CATSDFGGPNEQFF. The CDR3 bases are TGTGCCACCAGTGATTTTGGGGGGCCCAATGAGCAGTTCTTC.

This chain links TRBV6-6 with TRBJ1-3; weak D call: TRBD1 (5 bases). This CDR3 comprises 15 residues. Germline V lookup: CDR1 MNHNY, CDR2 SVGAGI (reference sequence). V was shortened by 7 bases and J by 0 bases, with 13 bases between the two germline ends. CDR3 loop: CASTWDSSSGNTIYF. The CDR3 region has the DNA TGTGCCAGCACCTGGGACTCCTCCTCTGGAAACACCATATATTTT.

This clone was counted a single time. The chain has TRBV19 and TRBJ1-2; no clear D gene. V lost 3 bases to trimming and J lost 3 bases, with 17 bases between them. CDR1 is LNHDA, CDR2 SQIVND, per germline (reference sequence). CDR3 length: 16 residues. In nucleotides, the CDR3 is TGTGCCAGTAGTATCTCCCAGCCCCCAGAAGACTATGGCTACACCTTC. Translated: CASSISQPPEDYGYTF.

The chain couples TRBV24-1 to TRBJ2-6; D unclear. The V and J ends lost 7 bases and 0 bases respectively, with 12 bases between them. Germline V gene sequence: CDR1 KGHDR, CDR2 SFDVKD. The CDR3 is 16 residues long. The CDR3, as DNA: TGTGCCACCAGCCTCGGGCGGCACTCTGGGGCCAACGTCCTGACTTTC. Its translation: CATSLGRHSGANVLTF.

This clone was observed a single time. The J gene is TRBJ2-3, the V gene TRBV24-1; possibly TRBD1 for D (6 bases). This CDR3 contains 13 residues. CDR1 is KGHDR, CDR2 SFDVKD, per germline. The V end was cut by 8 bases, the J end by 2 bases, with 10 bases between. Here the CDR3 reads CATTGTNTDTQYF. In nucleotides, the CDR3 is TGTGCCACCACCGGGACAAACACAGATACGCAGTATTTT.

The chain employs TRBV29-1 and TRBJ1-2, with a possible D match to TRBD1 (5 bases). Germline-derived CDR1 and CDR2 are SQVTM and ANQGSEA. V was pared by 8 bases and J by 6 bases, with 16 bases between. The CDR3 covers 12 residues. The CDR3 loop is CSTYRDFDGYTF. The CDR3 DNA sequence: TGCAGCACCTACCGGGACTTTGATGGCTACACCTTC.

This clone showed up just once. The chain joins TRBV5-6 to TRBJ2-7; 10 positions agree with TRBD2. Germline loops: CDR1 SGHDT, CDR2 YYEEEE. V was pared by 1 base and J by 0 bases, with 10 bases of the junction left unmatched. This CDR3 has 18 amino acids. The chain's CDR3 is CASSLRVAGGLSSYEQYF. For the CDR3, the DNA is TGTGCCAGCAGCTTGAGGGTAGCGGGGGGACTGAGCTCCTACGAGCAGTACTTC.

The rearrangement joins TRBV14 to TRBJ1-1; 11 bases fit TRBD1. Trimming cost V 2 bases and J 4 bases; bases outside gene matches: 9. The CDR3 runs 17 residues. Germline V gives CDR1 SGHDN, CDR2 FVKESK. CDR3 sequence (DNA): TGTGCCAGCAGCCAAAGAGGGACAGGGGGATCGGGCACTGAAGCTTTCTTT. Its translation: CASSQRGTGGSGTEAFF.

The chain recombines TRBV4-2 with TRBJ2-3; D perhaps matches TRBD2 (5 bases). V was clipped by 3 bases and J by 0 bases, with 10 bases between them. This CDR3 has 15 amino acids. The germline CDR1 and CDR2 sequences are LGHNA and YNFKEQ. CDR3 coding DNA: TGTGCCAGCAGCCAGACACTAGGGAGCACAGATACGCAGTATTTT. It codes for CASSQTLGSTDTQYF.